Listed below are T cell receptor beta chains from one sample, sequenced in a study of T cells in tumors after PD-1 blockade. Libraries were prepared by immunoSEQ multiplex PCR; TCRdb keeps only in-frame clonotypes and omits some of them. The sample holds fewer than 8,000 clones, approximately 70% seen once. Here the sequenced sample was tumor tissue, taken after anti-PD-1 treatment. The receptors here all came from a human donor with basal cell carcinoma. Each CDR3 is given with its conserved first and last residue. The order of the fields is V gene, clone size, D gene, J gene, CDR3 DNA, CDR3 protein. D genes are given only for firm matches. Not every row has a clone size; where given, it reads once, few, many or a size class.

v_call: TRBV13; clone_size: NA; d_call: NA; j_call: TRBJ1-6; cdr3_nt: TGTGCCAGCAGAGGAGGTAGCTCCTATAATTCACCCCTCCGCTTT; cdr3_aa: CASRGGSSYNSPLRF
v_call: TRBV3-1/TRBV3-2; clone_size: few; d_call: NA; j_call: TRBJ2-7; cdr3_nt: TGTGCCAGCAGCCCTATGACAGGTCACGAGCAGTACTTC; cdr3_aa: CASSPMTGHEQYF
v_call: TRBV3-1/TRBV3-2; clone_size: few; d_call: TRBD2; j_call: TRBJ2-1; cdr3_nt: TGTGCCAGCAGCCAAGGGCTAGCGGGCTCCTACAATGAGCAGTTCTTC; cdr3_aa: CASSQGLAGSYNEQFF
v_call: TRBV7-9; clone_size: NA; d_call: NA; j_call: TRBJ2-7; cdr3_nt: TGTGCCAGCAGCCGAGGAGGCGGGGTCTACGAGCAGTACTTC; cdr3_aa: CASSRGGGVYEQYF
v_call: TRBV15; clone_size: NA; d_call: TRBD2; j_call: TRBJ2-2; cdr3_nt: TGTGCCACCAGCCCGGCGGGAGACCCCCGGGAGCTGTTTTTT; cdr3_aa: CATSPAGDPRELFF
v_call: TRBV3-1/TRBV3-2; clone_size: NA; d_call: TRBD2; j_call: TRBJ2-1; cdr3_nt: TGTGCCAGCAGCCAACCCGGACTAGCGGGATACGGTGAGCAGTTCTTC; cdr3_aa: CASSQPGLAGYGEQFF
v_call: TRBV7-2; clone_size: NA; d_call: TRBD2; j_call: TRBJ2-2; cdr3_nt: TGTGCCAGCAGCTTAGATTCGGCTCGGGGGGGCGGCACCGGGGAGCTGTTTTTT; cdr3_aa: CASSLDSARGGGTGELFF
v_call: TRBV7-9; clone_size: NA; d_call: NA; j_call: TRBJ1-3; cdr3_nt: TGTGCCAGCAGCTTAAGTGCATCTGGAAACACCATATATTTT; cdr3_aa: CASSLSASGNTIYF
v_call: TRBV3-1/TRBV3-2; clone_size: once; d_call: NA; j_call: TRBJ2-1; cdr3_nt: TGTGCCAGCAGCCAGACCTTGGCGAGCGGGCCGGTGTTCTTC; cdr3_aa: CASSQTLASGPVFF
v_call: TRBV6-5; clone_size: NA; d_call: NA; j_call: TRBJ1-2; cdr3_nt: TGTGCCAGCAGCTCGGACCCCTACTATGGCTACACCTTC; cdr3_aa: CASSSDPYYGYTF
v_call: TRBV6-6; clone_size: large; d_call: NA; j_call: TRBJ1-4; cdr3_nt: TGTGCCAGCAGTCAGCAGGGTAACGAAAAACTGTTTTTT; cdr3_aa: CASSQQGNEKLFF
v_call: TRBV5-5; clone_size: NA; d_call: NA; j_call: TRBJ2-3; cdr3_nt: TGTGCCAGCAGCTTCCTTGCCCGGGGCGCAGGCACAGATACGCAGTATTTT; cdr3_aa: CASSFLARGAGTDTQYF
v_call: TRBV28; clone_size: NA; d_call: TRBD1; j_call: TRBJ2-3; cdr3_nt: TGTGCCAGCAGTTTATACGGGACAGGGTTTACAGATACGCAGTATTTT; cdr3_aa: CASSLYGTGFTDTQYF
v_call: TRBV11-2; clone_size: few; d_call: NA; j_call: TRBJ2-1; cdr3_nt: TGTGCCAGCAGCTCACCCCCGGGCCTGCGGGGTATAGACAATGAGCAGTTCTTC; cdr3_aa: CASSSPPGLRGIDNEQFF
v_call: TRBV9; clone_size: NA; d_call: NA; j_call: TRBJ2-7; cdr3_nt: TGTGCCAGCAGCGCGGGGAGCTCCTACGAGCAGTACTTC; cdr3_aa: CASSAGSSYEQYF
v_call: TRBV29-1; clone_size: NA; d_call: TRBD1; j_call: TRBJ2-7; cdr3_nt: TGCAGCGCGGGGGACAGGCACCACGAGCAGTACTTC; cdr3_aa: CSAGDRHHEQYF
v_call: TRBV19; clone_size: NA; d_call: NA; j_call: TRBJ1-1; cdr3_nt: TGTGCCAGTAGACCCTCACTGGGCGGGGGAGAGGGCACTGAAGCTTTCTTT; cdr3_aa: CASRPSLGGGEGTEAFF
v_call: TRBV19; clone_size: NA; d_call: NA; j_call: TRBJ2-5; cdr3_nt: TGTGCCAGTAGTATGCAGGCTCAAGAGACCCAGTACTTC; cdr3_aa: CASSMQAQETQYF
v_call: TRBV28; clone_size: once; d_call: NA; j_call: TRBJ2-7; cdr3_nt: TGTGCCAGCAGTTTTGCGGGGATCTACGAGCAGTACTTC; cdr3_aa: CASSFAGIYEQYF
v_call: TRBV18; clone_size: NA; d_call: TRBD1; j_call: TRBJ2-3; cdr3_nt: TGTGCCAGCTCACTACAGGGGGGTCCCACAGATACGCAGTATTTT; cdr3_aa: CASSLQGGPTDTQYF
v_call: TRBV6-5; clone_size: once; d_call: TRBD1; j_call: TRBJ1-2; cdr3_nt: TGTGCCGTCGGGACAGTCTCTCACTATGGCTACACCTTC; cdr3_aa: CAVGTVSHYGYTF
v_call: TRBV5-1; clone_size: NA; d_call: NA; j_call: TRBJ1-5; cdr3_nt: TGCGCCAGCAGCCCGGAGGCAAATCAGCCCCAGCATTTT; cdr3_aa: CASSPEANQPQHF
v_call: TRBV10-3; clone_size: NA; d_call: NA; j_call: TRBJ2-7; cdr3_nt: TGTGCCATCAGTGTTAGCCAGATTAACGAGCAGTACTTC; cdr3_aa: CAISVSQINEQYF
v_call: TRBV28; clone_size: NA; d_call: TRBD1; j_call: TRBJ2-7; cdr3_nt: TGTGCCACCGACCTTAGGACAGGGGCCTACGAGCAGTACTTC; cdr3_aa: CATDLRTGAYEQYF
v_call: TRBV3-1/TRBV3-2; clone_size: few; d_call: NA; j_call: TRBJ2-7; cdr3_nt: TGTGCCAGCGGCCTCGGGACATCCTACGAGCAGTACTTC; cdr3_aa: CASGLGTSYEQYF
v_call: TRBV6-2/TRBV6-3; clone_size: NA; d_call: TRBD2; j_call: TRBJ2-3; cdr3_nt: TGTGCCAGCAGTTATCGGGGGGGACCCACTAGCACAGATACGCAGTATTTT; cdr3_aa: CASSYRGGPTSTDTQYF
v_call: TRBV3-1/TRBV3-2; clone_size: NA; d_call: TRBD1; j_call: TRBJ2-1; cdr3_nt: TGTGCCAGCAGCCAAGAATTTAGCGGTCACAGGGGGCGACCCAATGAGCAGTTCTTC; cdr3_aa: CASSQEFSGHRGRPNEQFF
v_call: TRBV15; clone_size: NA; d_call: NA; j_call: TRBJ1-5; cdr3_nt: TGTGCCACCAGCAGTCTCGGACAGAGCAATCAGCCCCAGCATTTT; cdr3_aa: CATSSLGQSNQPQHF
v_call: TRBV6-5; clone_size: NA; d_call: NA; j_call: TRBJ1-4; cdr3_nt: TGTGCCAGCAGTTACTCGGGGGATCCAACTAATGAAAAACTGTTTTTT; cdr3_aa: CASSYSGDPTNEKLFF
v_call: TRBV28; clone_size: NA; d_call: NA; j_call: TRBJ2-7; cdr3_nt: TGTGCCAGCAGTGGGCGGCGCTACGAGCAGTACTTC; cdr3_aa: CASSGRRYEQYF
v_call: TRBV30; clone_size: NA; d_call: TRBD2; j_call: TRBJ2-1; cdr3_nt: TGTGCCTTGTCCGGGACTAGCGGGAGACGGAATGAGCAGTTCTTC; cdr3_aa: CALSGTSGRRNEQFF
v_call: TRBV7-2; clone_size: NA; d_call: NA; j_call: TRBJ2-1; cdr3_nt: TGTGCCAGCAGCTTAGGTAGCATGGGGTTGGATGAGCAGTTCTTC; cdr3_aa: CASSLGSMGLDEQFF
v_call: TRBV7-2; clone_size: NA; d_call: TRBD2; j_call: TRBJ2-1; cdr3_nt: TGTGCCAGCAGCTTATCGACTAGCGGGAGCTCCTACAATGAGCAGTTCTTC; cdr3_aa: CASSLSTSGSSYNEQFF
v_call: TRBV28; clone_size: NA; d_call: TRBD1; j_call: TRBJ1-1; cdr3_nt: TGTGCCAGCAGTGGACAGGGAAAGAACACTGAAGCTTTCTTT; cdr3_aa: CASSGQGKNTEAFF
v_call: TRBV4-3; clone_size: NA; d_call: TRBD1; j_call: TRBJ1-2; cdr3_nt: TGCGCCAGCAGCCAAGTTCTGGAGGGGGCAGGTGGCTACACCTTC; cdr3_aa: CASSQVLEGAGGYTF
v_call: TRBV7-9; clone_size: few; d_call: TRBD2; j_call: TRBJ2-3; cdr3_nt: TGTGCCAGCAGCTTACGTACGGGGGGGCCTAGCACAGATACGCAGTATTTT; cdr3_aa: CASSLRTGGPSTDTQYF
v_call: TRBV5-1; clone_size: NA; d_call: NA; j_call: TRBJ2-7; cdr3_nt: TGCGCCAGCAGCCTCACAGGGTGGAGGTCCTACGAGCAGTACTTC; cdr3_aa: CASSLTGWRSYEQYF
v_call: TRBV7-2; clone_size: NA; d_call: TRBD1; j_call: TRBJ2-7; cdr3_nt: TGTGCCAGCAGCCCTGCGGGACAGGGGTCCGAGCAGTACTTC; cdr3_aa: CASSPAGQGSEQYF
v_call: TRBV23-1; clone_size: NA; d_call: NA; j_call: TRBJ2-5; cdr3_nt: TGCGCCCTAATGAGAGGTTCCAGAGAGACCCAGTACTTC; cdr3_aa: CALMRGSRETQYF
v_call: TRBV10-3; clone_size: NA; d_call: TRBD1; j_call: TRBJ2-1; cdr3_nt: TGTGCCATCAGTGAGCAGGGGGCAAGGAATGAGCAGTTCTTC; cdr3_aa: CAISEQGARNEQFF
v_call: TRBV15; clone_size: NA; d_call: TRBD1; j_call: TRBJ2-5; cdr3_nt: TGTGCCACCAGCAGAGATCCCTTGGGACAGCGGAAGACCCAGTACTTC; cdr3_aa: CATSRDPLGQRKTQYF
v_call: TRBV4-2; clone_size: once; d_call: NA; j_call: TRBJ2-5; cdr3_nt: TGTGCCAGCAGCCAAGTTGCCGGGGGCGCGACCCAGTACTTC; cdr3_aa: CASSQVAGGATQYF
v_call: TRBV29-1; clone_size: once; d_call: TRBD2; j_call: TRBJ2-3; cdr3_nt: TGCAGCGTTGTGGGGGGGGATGGAGATACGCAGTATTTT; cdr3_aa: CSVVGGDGDTQYF
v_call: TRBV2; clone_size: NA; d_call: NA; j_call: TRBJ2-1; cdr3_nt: TGTGCCAGCTGTTATGGGGGGGCGGGGGTGGGGAGCTCCTACAATGAGCAGTTCTTC; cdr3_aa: CASCYGGAGVGSSYNEQFF
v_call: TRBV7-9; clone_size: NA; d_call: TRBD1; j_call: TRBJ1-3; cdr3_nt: TGTGCCAGCAGCTTTGGGGGACAGGGGGAGTTGAGCTCTGGAAACACCATATATTTT; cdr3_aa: CASSFGGQGELSSGNTIYF
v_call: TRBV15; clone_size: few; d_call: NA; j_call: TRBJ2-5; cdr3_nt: TGTGCCACCAGCAGAGTGACGGGGGCAACTCAAGAGACCCAGTACTTC; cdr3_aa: CATSRVTGATQETQYF
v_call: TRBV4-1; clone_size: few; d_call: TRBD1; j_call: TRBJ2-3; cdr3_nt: TGCGCCAGCACAGGGACAGGGGCGTCAAGGGATACGCAGTATTTT; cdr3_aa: CASTGTGASRDTQYF
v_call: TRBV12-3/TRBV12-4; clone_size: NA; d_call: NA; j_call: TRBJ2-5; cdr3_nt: TGTGCCAGCAGTTGGGACGGCAAAGAGACCCAGTACTTC; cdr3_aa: CASSWDGKETQYF
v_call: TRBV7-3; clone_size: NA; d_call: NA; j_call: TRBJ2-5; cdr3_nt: TGTGCCAGCAGCTTGGGTGGGGCGGGGCGGTCAGAGACCCAGTACTTC; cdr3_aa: CASSLGGAGRSETQYF
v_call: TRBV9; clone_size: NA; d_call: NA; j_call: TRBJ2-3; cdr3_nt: TGTGCCAGCAGCGTAGAACACCTCACAGATACGCAGTATTTT; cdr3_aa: CASSVEHLTDTQYF
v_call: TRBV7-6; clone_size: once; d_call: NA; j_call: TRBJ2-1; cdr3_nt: TGTGCCAGCAGCCAAAACTCAGGACCATACAATGAGCAGTTCTTC; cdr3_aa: CASSQNSGPYNEQFF
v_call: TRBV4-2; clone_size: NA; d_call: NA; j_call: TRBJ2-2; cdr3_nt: TGTGCCAGCAGCCAAGTTCAGATAGCCACCGGGGAGCTGTTTTTT; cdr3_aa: CASSQVQIATGELFF
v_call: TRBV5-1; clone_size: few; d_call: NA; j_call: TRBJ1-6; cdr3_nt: TGCGCCAGCACCCGGGACAATAATAATTCACCCCTCCACTTT; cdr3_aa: CASTRDNNNSPLHF
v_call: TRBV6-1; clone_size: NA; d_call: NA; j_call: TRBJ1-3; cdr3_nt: TGTGCCAGCAGTGAAGCGTGGGACTCTGGAAACACCATATATTTT; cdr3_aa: CASSEAWDSGNTIYF
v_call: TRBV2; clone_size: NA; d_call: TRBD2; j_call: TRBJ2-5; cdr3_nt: TGTGCCAGCAGGGCGGGAGCGGAGACCCAGTACTTC; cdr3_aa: CASRAGAETQYF